The clone carrying this T cell receptor beta chain has more than one count but fewer than ten. These data originate in a study of T-cell reconstitution after alpha-beta-depleted transplantation in children. The CDR3 sequence is 16 residues long. The germline V gene encodes CDR1 MGHRA and CDR2 YSYEKL. The V segment lost 5 bases and the J segment 1 base; nucleotides outside the gene matches: 7. The library targeted TCRbeta and was prepared with unique molecular identifiers. TCRdb reprocessed the PCR reads with MiXCR, giving one entry per CDR3 protein. The sample lists 900,000 or so distinct CDR3 sequences, approximately 15% occurring once.

The chain employs TRBV4-1 and TRBJ2-7; 11 bases fit TRBD2. This specimen was PBMCs, mostly from graft donor cells, taken 360 days after TCRalphabeta/CD19-depleted stem cell transplant. The TCR comes from a male patient aged 10-17 years who had a stem cell transplant for acute lymphoblastic leukemia, so the T cells may come from the graft donor. The CDR3 spells CASSSLTSGSSYEQYF. CDR3 nucleotides: TGCGCCAGCAGCTCCCTTACTAGCGGGAGTTCCTACGAGCAGTACTTC.